This TCR beta chain was identified in a study of beta chain features in type 1 diabetes. All of the isolated RNA was reverse transcribed, so expressed TCRB transcripts were sequenced. The protocol was immunoSEQ multiplex PCR, while the TCRdb copy is restricted to in-frame clones and leaves out a portion. The sample holds some 330,000 clones, 8% to 13% seen once. Turning to this clone: Its antigen is not identified. Mismatch with germline at one junction end may stem from a read error.

Study observations and caveats: There were fewer insertions and more deletions at the VDJ junctions of type 1 diabetes patients. It was among patients, rather than healthy donors, that naive, central memory and Treg TCRB repertoires appeared more similar. Patients with Type 1 diabetes showed moderately but significantly shorter TCRB CDR3s in all four CD4+ subsets. A potential PCR bias toward shorter templates would be equal in patient and control samples.

The CDR3 runs to 16 residues. Germline V lookup: CDR1 KGHSH, CDR2 LQKENI. Sample: naive CD4+ T cells from blood. The chain carries TRBV18 and TRBJ1-4, with D tentatively TRBD1 (6 bases). This TCR came from a woman in her twenties or thirties in good health. Here the CDR3 DNA reads TGTGCCAGCTCACCATCTCTGGGGGCAACGAATGAAAAACTGTTTTTT. Its translation is CASSPSLGATNEKLFF.